Below, one T cell receptor (beta chain) is given with its context. Its antigen remains unidentified. This sample is part of a study of blood T cells in healthy people across ages. Study in general: Per two T cells, about one barcoded beta molecule was captured through template switching. General study findings and limits: The study could not conclusively compare naive and antigen-experienced cells, given its unsorted PBMCs.

Alongside a J-beta primer mix, a sample-barcoded 5' primer served in a second PCR lasting about 7 to 11 cycles. MiXCR, applied by TCRdb to the 5' RACE reads, yields one record per CDR3 protein. The sample lists 550,000 to 800,000 distinct CDR3 sequences; under 25% were seen once. Sequenced input: blood. The sequence derives from a man between 65 and 85 years old in good health.

The CDR3 protein is CSAKHSGLPYNEQFF. In nucleotides, the CDR3 is TGCAGTGCCAAACATAGCGGCCTTCCCTACAATGAGCAGTTCTTC. The J gene is TRBJ2-1, the V gene TRBV20-1; possible D gene TRBD2, 6 bases. The V gene's germline CDR1 is DFQATT and CDR2 SNEGSKA (reference sequence). CDR3 length: 15 amino acids. V shed 6 bases and J shed 2 bases, with 17 bases lying between them.